Reported below is one TCR beta chain. This is likely an artifact of a read error, given a far larger clone one base away. The time point here: before trial treatment. This record comes from a study of low-dose radiotherapy and immunotherapy resistance in tumors. In the study overall: Dosing of intravenous cyclophosphamide at 200 mg/m2 occurred every two weeks and took place one day prior to radiation and immunotherapy.

TRAV- and TRBV-specific primers, spanning alpha and beta chains, primed first-strand cDNA. The authors ran 15 to 25 PCR cycles to amplify TCRs with a constant-region primer and V-primer adapter. TCRdb fed the reads into MiXCR, producing one record per CDR3 protein. The repertoire holds tens of thousands of distinct CDR3 sequences, 15% to 20% seen once, with about 2.5% in the top ten. Per germline, CDR1 SQVTM and CDR2 ANQGSEA. The CDR3 has 11 residues. V was clipped by 4 bases and J by 11 bases, with 14 bases between them. The TCR comes from a male donor with prostate cancer. J is TRBJ2-5 and V is TRBV29-1, with D hard to call. This specimen consisted of PBMCs, obtained before treatment. The CDR3 loop reads CSVGALDEQYF. The DNA of the CDR3 is TGCAGCGTTGGGGCGTTGGATGAGCAGTACTTC.